These 2 T cell receptor beta chains originate from one sample sequenced in a study of blood T cells in healthy people across ages. For the second PCR, which ran for about 6 to 11 cycles, a sample-barcoded 5' primer and a J-beta primer mix were used. Using its own MiXCR run on the 5' RACE reads, TCRdb lists one record per CDR3 protein. This table holds 1.5 million to 2 million distinct CDR3 sequences, 28% found once. The sequencing input was blood. The origin of the receptors is a woman in her twenties or thirties in good health.

This clonotype has a handful of counts. The CDR3 here is CASSLGWASGNTIYF. The CDR3 DNA is TGTGCCAGCAGCTTAGGGTGGGCATCTGGAAACACCATATATTTT. The chain has TRBV7-2 and TRBJ1-3; D not certain. The CDR3 is 15 residues long. In germline, CDR1 is SGHTA, CDR2 FQGNSA. V lost 1 base to trimming and J lost 1 base, with 8 bases between them. The full variable domain, in which reference TRBV7-2 and TRBJ1-3 provide the parts outside the CDR3, is GAGVSQSPSNKVTEKGKDVELRCDPISGHTALYWYRQSLGQGLEFLIYFQGNSAPDKSGLPSDRFSAERTGGSVSTLTIQRTQQEDSAVYLCASSLGWASGNTIYFGEGSWLTVV.

This sequence joins TRBV30 and TRBJ1-5; 9 nucleotides align to TRBD1. The length of the CDR3 is 15 residues. The J segment lost 4 bases and the V segment lost 3 bases, leaving 7 bases of the junction unmatched. Germline values: CDR1 GTSNPN, CDR2 SVGIG (reference sequence). The CDR3 sequence: CAWSEGQGMNQPQHF. The CDR3 DNA is TGTGCCTGGAGCGAGGGACAGGGAATGAATCAGCCCCAGCATTTT.